Listed below are T cell receptor beta chains from one sample, sequenced in a study of T cells in Graves' hyperthyroidism and ophthalmopathy. In TCRdb, the multiplex PCR reads were re-called with MiXCR into one record per CDR3 protein. This sample carries over 250,000 distinct CDR3 sequences, around 15% of them seen once, and the ten largest clones take 34%. The sequencing input was blood. These receptors came from a woman aged 40-49 years with Graves' ophthalmopathy. Both conserved end residues are part of each CDR3. D genes are given only for firm matches. Size is stated for part of the rows, as once, few or many counts, or as a class when the clone is expanded.

clone_size	d_call	j_call	v_call	cdr3_aa	cdr3_nt
many	TRBD1	TRBJ1-2	TRBV5-1	CASSYSGTGDYGYTF	TGCGCCAGCAGCTACTCCGGGACAGGGGACTATGGCTACACCTTC
few	-	TRBJ1-5	TRBV19	CASSTQVSSNQPQHF	TGTGCCAGTAGTACCCAGGTCAGCAGCAATCAGCCCCAGCATTTT
many	-	TRBJ1-1	TRBV6-1	CASSEGGGMNTEAFF	TGTGCCAGCAGTGAAGGGGGGGGCATGAACACTGAAGCTTTCTTT
-	TRBD1	TRBJ1-5	TRBV10-3	CAISGDRGGNQPQHF	TGTGCCATCAGTGGGGACAGGGGAGGCAATCAGCCCCAGCATTTT
-	-	TRBJ1-3	TRBV6-1	CASSEGGLSGNTIYF	TGTGCCAGCAGTGAAGGCGGGCTCTCTGGAAACACCATATATTTT
few	-	TRBJ2-1	TRBV4-1	CASSQLDMGLAREQFF	TGCGCCAGCAGCCAACTTGATATGGGACTGGCCAGGGAGCAGTTCTTC
many	-	TRBJ2-5	TRBV27	CASSKGWEKETQYF	TGTGCCAGCAGTAAGGGCTGGGAAAAAGAGACCCAGTACTTC
many	-	TRBJ2-5	TRBV10-3	CAISEGERETQYF	TGTGCCATCAGTGAGGGTGAGCGGGAGACCCAGTACTTC
-	-	TRBJ2-7	TRBV19	CASSNGQGYEQYF	TGTGCCAGTAGTAATGGGCAGGGCTACGAGCAGTACTTC
few	-	TRBJ2-7	TRBV2	CASSGFSKGFTSYEQYF	TGTGCCAGCAGTGGGTTTTCTAAGGGGTTTACTTCCTACGAGCAGTACTTC
few	-	TRBJ2-1	TRBV20-1	CSARGQGGSYNEQFF	TGCAGTGCTAGAGGACAGGGAGGCTCCTACAATGAGCAGTTCTTC
-	-	TRBJ2-1	TRBV3-1	CASSQGIGSNNEQSF	TGTGCCAGCAGCCAAGGGATAGGGTCTAACAATGAGCAGTCCTTC
-	-	TRBJ1-1	TRBV28	CASSSAERLNTEAFF	TGTGCCAGCAGTTCCGCGGAAAGGCTGAACACTGAAGCTTTCTTT
-	-	TRBJ2-7	TRBV25-1	CASSDNPGIYEQYF	TGTGCCAGCAGTGATAATCCCGGAATCTACGAGCAGTACTTC
-	-	TRBJ1-3	TRBV6-1	CASRSQGFRFSGNTIYF	TGTGCCAGCCGGTCACAGGGCTTTCGTTTCTCTGGAAACACCATATATTTT
many	-	TRBJ2-1	TRBV13	CASSLAPSDGGNEQFF	TGTGCCAGCAGCTTAGCCCCTAGCGATGGAGGCAATGAGCAGTTCTTC
-	-	TRBJ2-1	TRBV5-8	CASTRVVNEQFF	TGTGCCAGCACAAGGGTTGTAAATGAGCAGTTCTTC